The source of this T cell receptor beta chain is a study of spatial heterogeneity in lung cancer. Study-level points and caveats: One measure, the expanded intratumoral alpha and beta TCR count, tracked tumor mutation counts.

Specified time point: sample taken at primary tumor resection. This clonotype is termed medium-sized. Its target is not known. TCRdb redid the calling of the 5' RACE reads with MiXCR, one entry per CDR3 protein. The table has approximately 2,100 distinct CDR3 sequences, around 8.9% seen once. With 2 bases removed from V and 5 bases from J, the gap between germline ends came to 12 bases. In germline, CDR1 is SGHRS, CDR2 YFSETQ. CDR3 length: 14 amino acids. The source was lung tumor tissue, collected at surgery. This chain connects TRBV5-1 to TRBJ2-3, with a possible D match to TRBD2 (5 bases). The sequence came from a female donor with early-stage non-small cell lung cancer. The DNA for the CDR3 is TGCGCCAGCAGCTTTCCCACCGGAGGAGATACGCAGTATTTT. Translating gives CASSFPTGGDTQYF. Combining the CDR3 with reference TRBV5-1 and TRBJ2-3 gives the whole variable domain KAGVTQTPRYLIKTRGQQVTLSCSPISGHRSVSWYQQTPGQGLQFLFEYFSETQRNKGNFPGRFSGRQFSNSRSEMNVSTLELGDSALYLCASSFPTGGDTQYFGPGTRLTVL.